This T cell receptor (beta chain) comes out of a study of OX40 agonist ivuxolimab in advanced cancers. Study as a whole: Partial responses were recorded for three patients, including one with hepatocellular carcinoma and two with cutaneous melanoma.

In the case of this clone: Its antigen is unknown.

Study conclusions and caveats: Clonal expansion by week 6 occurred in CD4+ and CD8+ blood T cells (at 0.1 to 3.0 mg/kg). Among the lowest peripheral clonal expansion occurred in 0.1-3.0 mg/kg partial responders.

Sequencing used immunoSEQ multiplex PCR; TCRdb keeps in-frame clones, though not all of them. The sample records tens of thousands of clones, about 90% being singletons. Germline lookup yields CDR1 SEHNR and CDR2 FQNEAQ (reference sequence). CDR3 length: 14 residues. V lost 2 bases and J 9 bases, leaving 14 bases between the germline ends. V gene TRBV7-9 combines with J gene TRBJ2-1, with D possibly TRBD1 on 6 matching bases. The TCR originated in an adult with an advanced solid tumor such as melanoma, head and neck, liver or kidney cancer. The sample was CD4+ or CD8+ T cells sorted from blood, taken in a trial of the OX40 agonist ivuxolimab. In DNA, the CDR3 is TGTGCCAGCAGCTTAATTACAGGGTCTGGTGAGCAGTTCTTC. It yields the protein CASSLITGSGEQFF.